Following are 9 T cell receptor beta chains from one sample sequenced in a study of response to subunit inactivated influenza vaccine. TCRdb called the RT-PCR reads again in MiXCR, with one record for every CDR3 protein. The profile covers 540,000 or so distinct CDR3 sequences, with over 10% appearing a single time and about an eighth taken by the ten largest. The sequenced sample was PBMCs from blood, obtained roughly 45 days after vaccination. The receptors here all came from a man aged 45-65 years who received an inactivated influenza vaccine.

In this sample, this clonotype turned up a few times. The V call is TRBV7-3, the J call TRBJ1-3, with TRBD1 matching over 9 bases. Per germline, CDR1 SGHTA and CDR2 FQGTGA. With V trimmed by 7 bases and J by 3 bases, 7 bases remained unmatched. CDR3 length equals 15 residues. CDR3 loop: CASILQGAGGNTIYF. The CDR3 region has the DNA TGTGCCAGCATCCTACAGGGGGCTGGTGGAAACACCATATATTTT.

This clonotype was picked up a small number of times. V and J are TRBV24-1 and TRBJ2-2, with unresolved D. With 4 bases removed from V and 3 bases from J, the gap between germline ends came to 20 bases. This CDR3 has 18 residues. Germline-derived CDR1 and CDR2 are KGHDR and SFDVKD. This CDR3 is CATSDAPGRKLHTGELFF. DNA for the CDR3: TGTGCCACCAGTGACGCCCCCGGGCGAAAATTACACACCGGGGAGCTGTTTTTT.

This clonotype turned up a few times. V and J are TRBV18 and TRBJ2-7; D assignment may be TRBD1 or TRBD2 (5 bases each). The germline gives CDR1 KGHSH, CDR2 LQKENI. V lost 5 bases to trimming and J lost 5 bases, with 19 bases between them. This CDR3 contains 15 residues. The CDR3 region has the DNA TGTGCCAGCTCATCAACCGGGACGGGGTTCGACGAGCAGTACTTC. It encodes CASSSTGTGFDEQYF.

This clonotype was recorded a few times. The chain recombines TRBV24-1 with TRBJ2-5; possibly TRBD1 or TRBD2 for D (5 bases each). V lost 4 bases to trimming and J lost 3 bases, with 17 bases between them. CDR1 is KGHDR and CDR2 is SFDVKD in the germline V gene. This CDR3 spans 16 amino acids. The DNA of the CDR3 is TGTGCCACCAGTGACCCCGGGACCTCGAGTAAAGAGACCCAGTACTTC. It encodes CATSDPGTSSKETQYF.

The chain uses TRBV20-1 and TRBJ2-5, with D possibly matching TRBD2 (5 bases). This CDR3 is built from 17 residues. The V end was cut by 0 bases, the J end by 3 bases, with 20 bases between. Germline values: CDR1 DFQATT, CDR2 SNEGSKA (reference sequence). The CDR3 is CSARDLRSVGAEETQYF. The CDR3, as DNA: TGCAGTGCTAGAGATCTCCGGAGCGTGGGAGCGGAAGAGACCCAGTACTTC.

This clonotype appeared many times. The V call is TRBV29-1, the J call TRBJ2-7; D gene ambiguous. Trimming removed 0 bases from V and 4 bases from J, with 16 bases in between. From germline, CDR1 is SQVTM and CDR2 ANQGSEA. The CDR3 length is 15 residues. As DNA, the CDR3 is TGCAGCGTTGAAGAGAAGGGTTCCCGAAGATACGAGCAGTACTTC. This encodes CSVEEKGSRRYEQYF.

This clonotype was counted ten times or more. The chain has TRBV12-3 or TRBV12-4 and TRBJ1-5; D unresolved. The CDR3 is 13 residues long. V was shortened by 1 base and J by 5 bases, with 6 bases between the two germline ends. In DNA form, the CDR3 reads TGTGCCAGCAGTTTAGTAGTAGATCAGCCCCAGCATTTT. Protein sequence: CASSLVVDQPQHF.

The chain recombines TRBV12-3 or TRBV12-4 with TRBJ2-3; D might be TRBD1 (5 bases). The CDR3 is 13 amino acids. V was clipped by 7 bases and J by 4 bases, with 12 bases between them. The CDR3 here is CASTKQVADTQYF. The DNA of the CDR3 is TGTGCCAGCACTAAACAGGTCGCAGATACGCAGTATTTT.

This clonotype came up a few times. This chain connects TRBV4-3 to TRBJ2-3; 8 nucleotides align to TRBD2. CDR3 length: 18 residues. Looked up from germline, CDR1 is LGHNA and CDR2 is YSLEER. V shed 0 bases, J shed 1 base, and the junction held 9 bases outside the gene matches. CDR3 sequence: CASSQERAGGRGTDTQYF. The CDR3 coding sequence is TGCGCCAGCAGCCAAGAAAGGGCGGGGGGCCGGGGCACAGATACGCAGTATTTT.